These T cell receptor beta chains were read from a single sample in a study of lymphopenia after photon versus proton radiotherapy. TCRdb's table, derived via immunoSEQ multiplex PCR, lists solely in-frame clones and lacks some. The sample consists of roughly 41,000 clones, under 90% of them appearing once. The sequenced sample was peripheral blood, obtained from a patient treated with photon-based radiotherapy. The receptors come from a man aged 50-60 years with gastric cancer. CDR3s include the opening cysteine and the closing phenylalanine or tryptophan. The D gene is left open where the match is weak. Clone size is given for some rows only: seen once, a few or many times, or a class if the clone is expanded.

V	D	size	J	CDR3	DNA
TRBV6-5	-	-	TRBJ2-7	CASRDISGTVEYF	TGTGCCAGCAGAGACATTTCCGGGACTGTCGAGTACTTC
TRBV6-1	-	few	TRBJ1-6	CASSEQNRSPLHF	TGTGCCAGCAGTGAACAGAATCGTTCACCCCTCCACTTT
TRBV13	-	-	TRBJ2-2	CASSSVGAGRTGELFF	TGTGCCAGCAGCTCCGTGGGGGCCGGCCGGACCGGGGAGCTGTTTTTT
TRBV11-2	-	-	TRBJ2-6	CASSLTSSGANVLTF	TGTGCCAGCAGCTTGACGAGCTCTGGGGCCAACGTCCTGACTTTC
TRBV19	-	once	TRBJ1-3	CASSIPSGIYSGNTIYF	TGTGCCAGTAGTATACCTTCTGGAATCTACTCTGGAAACACCATATATTTT
TRBV6-5	TRBD2	-	TRBJ2-1	CASSPGTKYNEQFF	TGTGCCAGCAGTCCAGGGACTAAATACAATGAGCAGTTCTTC
TRBV25-1	-	-	TRBJ2-2	CASRENTGELFF	TGTGCCAGCAGGGAGAACACCGGGGAGCTGTTTTTT
TRBV10-1	-	-	TRBJ1-5	CARSGGAGNQPQHF	TGCGCCAGAAGCGGGGGGGCTGGCAATCAGCCCCAGCATTTT
TRBV28	-	-	TRBJ2-7	CASSISYEQYF	TGTGCCAGCAGCATTTCCTACGAGCAGTACTTC
TRBV13	-	-	TRBJ2-7	CASSLGLKYRSSYEQYF	TGTGCCAGCAGCTTAGGCCTCAAATACAGGAGCTCCTACGAGCAGTACTTC
TRBV10-3	-	-	TRBJ2-5	CAISEGRRKEETQYF	TGTGCCATCAGTGAGGGGAGGCGGAAGGAAGAGACCCAGTACTTC
TRBV21-1	-	-	TRBJ2-7	CASCLDRAPYEQYF	TGTGCCAGCTGTCTCGACAGGGCCCCCTACGAGCAGTACTTC
TRBV29-1	-	-	TRBJ1-1	CSVAPGTNTEAFF	TGCAGCGTTGCCCCTGGGACGAACACTGAAGCTTTCTTT
TRBV7-3	TRBD2	-	TRBJ2-2	CASSLNVAGGRNTGELFF	TGTGCCAGCAGCTTAAACGTAGCGGGAGGCCGGAACACCGGGGAGCTGTTTTTT
TRBV5-4	-	-	TRBJ1-2	CASSTGLSYGYTF	TGTGCCAGCAGCACAGGATTATCCTATGGCTACACCTTC
TRBV6-5	-	-	TRBJ1-5	CASGVGDQPQHF	TGTGCCAGCGGGGTGGGCGATCAGCCCCAGCATTTT
TRBV5-6	TRBD1	-	TRBJ2-4	CASSLAGTGNIQYF	TGTGCCAGCAGCTTGGCCGGGACAGGGAACATTCAGTACTTC
TRBV19	-	few	TRBJ2-7	CASSHRDGEQYF	TGTGCCAGTAGTCATCGGGACGGCGAGCAGTACTTC